This passage covers 27 T cell receptor beta chains from one sample sequenced in a study of neurological immune-mediated disorders. Time point reported: longitudinal time-point 1 (baseline). A single record per CDR3 protein comes from TCRdb applying MiXCR to the 5' RACE reads. The sample consists of some 54,000 distinct CDR3 sequences, over 8.5% of them appearing once. The sequenced sample consisted of PBMCs. These receptors all come from a male donor with HTLV-1-associated myelopathy (HAM/TSP).

This clonotype was seen at least ten times. This rearrangement joins TRBV28 to TRBJ2-1, with TRBD1 matching over 11 bases. Germline loops: CDR1 MDHEN, CDR2 SYDVKM. The V gene end was trimmed by 5 bases and the J gene end by 8 bases; junction bases not matched to a gene: 11. This CDR3 is 16 amino acids long. CDR3 DNA: TGTGCCAGCAGTCCGACCGGGACAGGGGGGGGGGATGAGCAGTTCTTC. It yields the protein CASSPTGTGGGDEQFF.

This chain uses TRBV25-1 with TRBJ2-2, with D perhaps matching TRBD1 (7 bases). In germline, CDR1 is MGHDK, CDR2 SYGVNS. The CDR3 has 14 residues. Trimming took 4 bases from V and 5 from J, leaving 11 bases between them. CDR3 sequence reads: CASSAQGGTGELFF. CDR3 DNA: TGTGCCAGCAGTGCCCAGGGGGGTACCGGGGAGCTGTTTTTT.

The gene calls are TRBV27 and TRBJ2-5; 7 nucleotides agree with TRBD2. This CDR3 is built from 15 residues. CDR1 and CDR2 (germline): MNHEY, SMNVEV (reference sequence). Trimming cost V 3 bases and J 2 bases; bases outside gene matches: 6. The CDR3 loop is CASSLGGFRQETQYF. CDR3 DNA sequence: TGTGCCAGCAGTTTGGGGGGGTTTCGTCAAGAGACCCAGTACTTC.

This clonotype was observed at least ten times. J is TRBJ2-7 and V is TRBV20-1; 13 bases agree with TRBD2. The CDR3 runs to 17 residues. Trimming removed 0 bases from V and 4 bases from J; junction bases left unmatched: 9. From germline, CDR1 is DFQATT and CDR2 SNEGSKA (reference sequence). The CDR3 region has the DNA TGCAGTGCTAGAGATCCCTCCTGGACTAGCGGGGGTTACGAGCAGTACTTC. It yields the protein CSARDPSWTSGGYEQYF.

At least ten counts were recorded for this clonotype. The chain is built from TRBV29-1 and TRBJ2-2; D uncertain. Per the germline V gene, CDR1 is SQVTM and CDR2 is ANQGSEA. V was cut by 4 bases and J by 6 bases, with 15 bases left in between. The CDR3 loop spans 14 amino acids. CDR3 nucleotides: TGCAGCGTTGGTGGTCAGGCCCAATCCGGGGAGCTGTTTTTT. Translation: CSVGGQAQSGELFF.

This clonotype was detected ten times or more. V and J are TRBV3-1 and TRBJ2-1; no reliable D call. The germline V gene encodes CDR1 LGHDT and CDR2 YNNKEL (reference sequence). This CDR3 region has 12 residues. V was trimmed by 0 bases and J by 7 bases, leaving 4 bases between them. CDR3 region: CASSQDINEQFF. The DNA for the CDR3 is TGTGCCAGCAGCCAAGATATAAATGAGCAGTTCTTC.

This clonotype was counted ten times or more. The J gene is TRBJ1-2, the V gene TRBV28; D unresolved. The CDR3 contains 12 residues. The germline V and J ends were trimmed by 5 bases and 3 bases, with 7 bases remaining between them. Germline V lookup: CDR1 MDHEN, CDR2 SYDVKM. For the CDR3, the DNA is TGTGCCAGCAGTGCAACCTACTATGGCTACACCTTC. It yields the protein CASSATYYGYTF.

This clonotype came up a few times. This chain joins TRBV2 and TRBJ1-2, with D maybe TRBD1 (6 bases). Germline V gene sequence: CDR1 SNHLY, CDR2 FYNNEI. The CDR3 is made up of 13 amino acids. Trimming cost V 1 base and J 3 bases, with 6 bases left between them. CDR3 in amino acids: CASSEGTDYGYTF. As DNA, the CDR3 is TGTGCCAGCAGTGAAGGGACAGACTATGGCTACACCTTC.

This clonotype was observed many times. The chain is built from TRBV20-1 and TRBJ1-5; D call uncertain. The V end was cut by 1 base, the J end by 9 bases, with 13 bases between. CDR1 DFQATT and CDR2 SNEGSKA come from the germline V gene (reference sequence). The CDR3 has 13 residues. This chain's CDR3 is CSARGTAERPQHF. The CDR3 DNA follows: TGCAGTGCTAGAGGAACCGCGGAACGGCCCCAGCATTTT.

The V gene is TRBV5-1, the J gene TRBJ2-1; D not certain. There are 13 residues in the CDR3. Trimming removed 2 bases at V and 5 bases at J, with 8 bases between. Germline CDR1 SGHRS, CDR2 YFSETQ. The CDR3 reads CASSFGPNNEQFF. As DNA, the CDR3 is TGCGCCAGCAGCTTCGGACCCAACAATGAGCAGTTCTTC.

This clonotype was seen repeatedly, ten times or more. The genes are TRBV20-1 and TRBJ1-5; D is ambiguous. CDR1 and CDR2 (germline): DFQATT, SNEGSKA (reference sequence). The CDR3 totals 15 residues. Trimming removed 0 bases at V and 4 bases at J, with 13 bases between. CDR3 in amino acids: CSARDLVKGNQPQHF. The CDR3 coding sequence is TGCAGTGCTAGAGATCTGGTAAAGGGAAATCAGCCCCAGCATTTT.

This clonotype was detected ten times or more. V usage is TRBV20-1 and J usage is TRBJ2-1; 8 bases are a match to TRBD2. V was clipped by 0 bases and J by 8 bases; unmatched bases: 6. Germline assignment: CDR1 DFQATT and CDR2 SNEGSKA (reference sequence). The CDR3 covers 14 residues. This CDR3 is CSARDPGGLHEQFF. The CDR3 DNA reads as TGCAGTGCTAGAGACCCGGGGGGGCTCCATGAGCAGTTCTTC.

Many counts were recorded for this clonotype. CDR3 bases: TGTGCCAGCAGTCCCGGGGGGGGGGGCACTGAAGCTTTCTTT. Protein: CASSPGGGGTEAFF. The chain combines TRBV6-5 with TRBJ1-1; the D gene is possibly TRBD1 (5 bases). The length of the CDR3 is 14 residues. The V end lost 5 bases, the J end lost 4 bases, and 14 bases lay between the germline ends. The germline V gene has CDR1 MNHEY and CDR2 SVGAGI.

This clonotype was detected many times. V usage is TRBV5-1 and J usage is TRBJ1-5; perhaps TRBD1 as D (6 bases). The ends were cut back, 3 bases at V and 9 bases at J, with 13 bases in the middle. CDR1 and CDR2 (germline): SGHRS, YFSETQ. The CDR3 has 13 residues. In nucleotides, the CDR3 is TGCGCCAGCAGCTCTGACTCACAGGGGCCCCAGCATTTT. This encodes CASSSDSQGPQHF.

This clonotype occurred a few times. The gene calls are TRBV7-9 and TRBJ1-1; maybe TRBD1 (5 bases). This CDR3 comprises 13 residues. Germline V gene lookup returns CDR1 SEHNR and CDR2 FQNEAQ (reference sequence). V gave up 1 base and J gave up 8 bases, with 11 bases separating them. The CDR3 loop is CASSLGGKGEAFF. CDR3 nucleotide sequence: TGTGCCAGCAGCTTAGGGGGGAAGGGGGAAGCTTTCTTT.

This clonotype was counted at least ten times. The chain carries TRBV5-1 and TRBJ2-7; possibly TRBD2 for D (5 bases). The CDR3 totals 14 residues. The V and J ends lost 4 bases and 4 bases respectively, with 15 bases between them. Germline CDR1 and CDR2: SGHRS and YFSETQ. CDR3 DNA: TGCGCCAGCAGCCCTAGCCGTCAGGCATACGAGCAGTACTTC. Amino acids: CASSPSRQAYEQYF.

Concerning this clonotype: This sequence may be a read error, since a much larger clone differs from it by one base. This chain connects TRBV20-1 to TRBJ2-3, with D hard to call. The CDR3 spans 12 residues. Germline loops: CDR1 DFQATT, CDR2 SNEGSKA (reference sequence). CDR3 DNA: TGCATGTGGGATTCAAGCACAGATACGCAGTATTTT. This codes for CMWDSSTDTQYF.

The sample holds many counts of this clonotype. The chain employs TRBV3-1 and TRBJ2-7; the D is unclear. This CDR3 region has 16 residues. In germline, CDR1 is LGHDT, CDR2 YNNKEL (reference sequence). Trimming pared 2 bases from V and 2 bases from J, leaving 16 bases between. The CDR3 protein is CASSQTGGRITYEQYF. The DNA of the CDR3 is TGTGCCAGCAGCCAAACCGGTGGCAGGATCACCTACGAGCAGTACTTC.

This chain joins TRBV4-1 and TRBJ2-7; 7 bases align to TRBD2. The junction had 8 bases not matched to a gene; V was cut back by 1 base and J by 2 bases. Looked up from germline, CDR1 is MGHRA and CDR2 is YSYEKL. The CDR3 covers 16 residues. CDR3 DNA: TGCGCCAGCAGCCAAGGGGGGGGGTTGGGGACCTACGAGCAGTACTTC. As protein: CASSQGGGLGTYEQYF.

This clonotype was detected ten times or more. The J gene is TRBJ1-2, the V gene TRBV7-9, with 9 bases matching TRBD1. Germline assignment: CDR1 SEHNR and CDR2 FQNEAQ (reference sequence). This CDR3 comprises 14 residues. J was trimmed by 3 bases and V by 3 bases; bases with no gene match: 2. The CDR3 DNA sequence: TGTGCCAGCAGCTTGGGACAGGGAGACTATGGCTACACCTTC. Its translation is CASSLGQGDYGYTF.

This clonotype was recorded at least ten times. V and J are TRBV28 and TRBJ2-5; possibly TRBD1 for D (6 bases). From germline, CDR1 is MDHEN and CDR2 SYDVKM. This CDR3 comprises 16 residues. Trimming took off 5 bases at V and 5 bases at J, with 21 bases between the two ends. The CDR3 is CASSPPGAGLGETQYF. DNA of the CDR3: TGTGCCAGCAGTCCCCCAGGGGCGGGTCTGGGGGAGACCCAGTACTTC.

At least ten counts were recorded for this clonotype. The V gene is TRBV5-1, the J gene TRBJ2-3; 10 nucleotides align to TRBD1. Germline V gene sequence: CDR1 SGHRS, CDR2 YFSETQ. The CDR3 sequence is 15 residues long. The ends lost 7 bases at V and 6 bases at J; junction bases unmatched: 11. The CDR3 sequence is CASGLGQGEMDTQYF. DNA of the CDR3: TGCGCCAGCGGACTAGGACAGGGGGAAATGGATACGCAGTATTTT.

This clonotype was detected many times. This chain uses TRBV10-3 with TRBJ2-7; D is undetermined. Looked up from germline, CDR1 is ENHRY and CDR2 is SYGVKD. The V gene lost 0 bases and the J gene lost 4 bases, with 4 bases spanning the gap. CDR3 length equals 12 residues. In nucleotides, the CDR3 is TGTGCCATCAGTGAGTCTTTATACGAGCAGTACTTC. It is translated as CAISESLYEQYF.

This clonotype was seen repeatedly, ten times or more. This chain uses TRBV6-1 with TRBJ1-5; TRBD1 matches at 10 bases. V was clipped by 7 bases and J by 7 bases; unmatched bases: 7. The CDR3 is made up of 14 amino acids. The germline CDR1 and CDR2 sequences are MNHNS and SASEGT. Here the CDR3 reads CASTWTGGEQPQHF. The DNA of the CDR3 is TGTGCCAGCACGTGGACAGGGGGTGAACAGCCCCAGCATTTT.

This clonotype was picked up many times. This chain uses TRBV7-2 with TRBJ2-7, with D hard to call. The CDR3 sequence is 13 residues long. Per the germline V gene, CDR1 is SGHTA and CDR2 is FQGNSA. V was pared by 3 bases and J by 4 bases, with 10 bases between. The CDR3 sequence is CASSFYRTYEQYF. Written as DNA, the CDR3 is TGTGCCAGCAGCTTTTACAGAACATACGAGCAGTACTTC.

This clonotype was counted at least ten times. The chain links TRBV20-1 to TRBJ2-1; 12 nucleotides align to TRBD2. Trimming took 0 bases from V and 7 from J; bases not matched to a gene: 7. The CDR3 runs 16 residues. The germline V gene encodes CDR1 DFQATT and CDR2 SNEGSKA (reference sequence). In DNA form, the CDR3 reads TGCAGTGCTAGAGAGGCTAGCGGGGGGGCGTGGAATGAGCAGTTCTTC. It is translated as CSAREASGGAWNEQFF.

In this sample, this clonotype turned up a few times. This chain links TRBV3-1 with TRBJ2-3, with D perhaps matching TRBD2 (6 bases). Trimming removed 0 bases at V and 2 bases at J, with 9 bases between. The CDR3 is 15 residues long. Germline-derived CDR1 and CDR2 are LGHDT and YNNKEL (reference sequence). CDR3 DNA sequence: TGTGCCAGCAGCCAAGAGTCGGGGGTCACAGATACGCAGTATTTT. Encoded protein: CASSQESGVTDTQYF.